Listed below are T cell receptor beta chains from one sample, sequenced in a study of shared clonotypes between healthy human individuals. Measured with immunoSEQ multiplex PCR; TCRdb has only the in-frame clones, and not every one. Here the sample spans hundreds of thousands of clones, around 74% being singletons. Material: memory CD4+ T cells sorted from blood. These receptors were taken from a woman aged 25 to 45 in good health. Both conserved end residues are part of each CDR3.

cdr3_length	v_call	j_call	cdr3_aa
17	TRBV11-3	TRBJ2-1	CASSLGEGLAGYNEQFF
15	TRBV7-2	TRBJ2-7	CASSWDRIARDEQYF
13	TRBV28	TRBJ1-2	CASSRDNNYGYTF
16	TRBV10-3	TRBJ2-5	CAIRAGTSSTGETQYF
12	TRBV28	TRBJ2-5	CASPPSQETQYF
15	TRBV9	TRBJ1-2	CASSVTGTGGGGYTF
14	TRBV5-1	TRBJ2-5	CASSSHTGRETQYF
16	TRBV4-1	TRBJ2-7	CASSQGTGTPPYEQYF
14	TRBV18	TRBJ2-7	CASSPLPAVGEQYF
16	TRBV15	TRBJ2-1	CATGFFGLAGKSEQFF
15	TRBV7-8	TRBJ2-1	CASSAGGQGYNEQFF
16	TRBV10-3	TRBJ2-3	CAISESWSGRTDTQYF
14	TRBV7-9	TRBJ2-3	CALPKREGADTQYF
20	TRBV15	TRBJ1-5	CATSRALPGQGPFSNQPQHF
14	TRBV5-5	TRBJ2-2	CASSQGHGTGELFF
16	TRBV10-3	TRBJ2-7	CAISEKTSGSGNEQYF
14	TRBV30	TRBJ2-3	CAWSLGSVSDTQYF
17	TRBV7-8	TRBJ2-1	CASSSRDYKNSYNEQFF
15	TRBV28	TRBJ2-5	CASSPGQNYQETQYF
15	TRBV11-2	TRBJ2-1	CASSLGLAGANEQFF
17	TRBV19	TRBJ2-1	CASYGVGGRGGRNEQFF
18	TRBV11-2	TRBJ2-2	CASSSQIIRGGGTGELFF
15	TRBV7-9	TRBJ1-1	CASSPYGQRGTEAFF
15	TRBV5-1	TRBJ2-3	CASSFSGRDTDTQYF
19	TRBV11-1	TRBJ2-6	CASSLVRGQVSSGANVLTF
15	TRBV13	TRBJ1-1	CASSFTGGGNTEAFF
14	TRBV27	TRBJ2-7	CASSSRSVRDEQYF
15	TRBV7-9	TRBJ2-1	CASSLVAGGPEEQFF
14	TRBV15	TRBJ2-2	CATKGQLNTGELFF
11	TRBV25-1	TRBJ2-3	CASHDRTTQYF
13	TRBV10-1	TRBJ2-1	CASSDRLVNEQFF
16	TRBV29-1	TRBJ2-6	CSVEDGGGTGANVLTF
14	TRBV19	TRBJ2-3	CASSGAGKADTQYF
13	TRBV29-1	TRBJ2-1	CSAGTEIYNEQFF
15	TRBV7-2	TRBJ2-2	CASRPDRVGTGELFF
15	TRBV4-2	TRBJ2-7	CASSLEAGRGYEQYF
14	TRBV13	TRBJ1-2	CASSLLDRSYGYTF
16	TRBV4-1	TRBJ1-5	CASSQDPQVSEGPQHF
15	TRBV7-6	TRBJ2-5	CASSLGDRGRETQYF
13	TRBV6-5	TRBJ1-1	CASSYDAGTEAFF
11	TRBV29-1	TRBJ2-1	CSLAGADEQFF
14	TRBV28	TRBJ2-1	CASERGGPRNEQFF
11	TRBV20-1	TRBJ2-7	CSATDHYEQYF
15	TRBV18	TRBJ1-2	CASSRSGTGVYGYTF
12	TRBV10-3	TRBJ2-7	CAISESQHEQYF
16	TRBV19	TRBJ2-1	CASSTPVTGVYNEQFF
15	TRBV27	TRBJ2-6	CASSSQGAGANVLTF
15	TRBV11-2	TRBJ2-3	CASSFDEMGSDTQYF
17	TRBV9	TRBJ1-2	CASSVGLDLDRDYGYTF
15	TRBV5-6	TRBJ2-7	CASSVPGLALNEQYF
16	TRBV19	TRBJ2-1	CASTNPKAGGYNEQFF
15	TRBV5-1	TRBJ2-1	CASSLGTSGRNEQFF
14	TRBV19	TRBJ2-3	CASSTREGTDTQYF
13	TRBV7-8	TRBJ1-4	CASSPGQGAAVFF
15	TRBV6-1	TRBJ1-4	CASSELWTANEKLFF
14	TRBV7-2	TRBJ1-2	CASSQLQGGGGYTF
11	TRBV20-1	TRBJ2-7	CSARDSYEQYF